This T cell receptor beta chain was observed in a study of blood T cell repertoires in COVID-19. CDR3 length: 20 residues. The germline V gene encodes CDR1 LNHNV and CDR2 YYDKDF (reference sequence). The V segment lost 0 bases and the J segment 0 bases; nucleotides outside the gene matches: 12. Authors' analysis steps: Amplification of reference gene primers provided the estimated nucleated cell counts. TCRdb's table, derived via immunoSEQ multiplex PCR, lists solely in-frame clones and lacks some. V, J and clone size were drawn from that table, and D and trimming were deduced from the DNA. The sample has fewer than 250,000 clones, approximately 82% seen once.

This clonotype was sampled from a woman in her forties or fifties with acute or convalescent COVID-19. The sample was peripheral blood. This chain uses TRBV15 with TRBJ1-4; 8 positions agree with TRBD1. The CDR3 DNA reads as TGTGCCACCAGCAGAGATAAGGGACAGGCATTTGGGGCAACTAATGAAAAACTGTTTTTT. Residues: CATSRDKGQAFGATNEKLFF.